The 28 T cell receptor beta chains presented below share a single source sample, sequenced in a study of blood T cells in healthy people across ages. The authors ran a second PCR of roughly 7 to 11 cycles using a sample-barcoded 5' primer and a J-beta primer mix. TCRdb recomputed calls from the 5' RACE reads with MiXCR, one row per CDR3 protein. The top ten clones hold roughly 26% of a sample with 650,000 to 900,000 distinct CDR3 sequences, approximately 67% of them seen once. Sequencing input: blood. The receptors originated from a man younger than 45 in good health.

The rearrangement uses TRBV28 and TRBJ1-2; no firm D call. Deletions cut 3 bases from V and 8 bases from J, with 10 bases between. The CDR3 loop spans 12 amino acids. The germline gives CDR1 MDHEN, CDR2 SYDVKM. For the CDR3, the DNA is TGTGCCAGCAGTTTGATCGAGAGCGGCTACACCTTC. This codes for CASSLIESGYTF.

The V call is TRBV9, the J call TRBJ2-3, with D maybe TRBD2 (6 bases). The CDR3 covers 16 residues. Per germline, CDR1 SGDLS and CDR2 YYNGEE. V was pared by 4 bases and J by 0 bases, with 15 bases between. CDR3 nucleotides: TGTGCCAGCAGCCGCCAACTCGGGGGTAGCACAGATACGCAGTATTTT. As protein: CASSRQLGGSTDTQYF.

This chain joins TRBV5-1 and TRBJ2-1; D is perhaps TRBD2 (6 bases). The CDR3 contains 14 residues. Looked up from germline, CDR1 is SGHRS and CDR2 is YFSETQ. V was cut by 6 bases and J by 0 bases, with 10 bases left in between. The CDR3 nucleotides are TGCGCCAGCAATCGGGGGAACTCCTACAATGAGCAGTTCTTC. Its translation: CASNRGNSYNEQFF.

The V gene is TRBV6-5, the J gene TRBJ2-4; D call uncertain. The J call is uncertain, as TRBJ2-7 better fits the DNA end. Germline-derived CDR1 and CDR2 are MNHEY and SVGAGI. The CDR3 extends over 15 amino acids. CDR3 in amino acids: CASSYSSLGSYEQYF. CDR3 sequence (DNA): TGTGCCAGCAGTTACTCGAGTCTTGGGTCCTACGAGCAGTACTTC.

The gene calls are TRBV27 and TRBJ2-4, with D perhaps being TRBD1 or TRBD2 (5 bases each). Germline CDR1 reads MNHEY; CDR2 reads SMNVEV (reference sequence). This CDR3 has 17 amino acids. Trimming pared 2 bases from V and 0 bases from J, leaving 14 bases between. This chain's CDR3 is CASSLGTPILAKNIQYF. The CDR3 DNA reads TGTGCCAGCAGTTTAGGGACCCCGATCCTAGCCAAAAACATTCAGTACTTC.

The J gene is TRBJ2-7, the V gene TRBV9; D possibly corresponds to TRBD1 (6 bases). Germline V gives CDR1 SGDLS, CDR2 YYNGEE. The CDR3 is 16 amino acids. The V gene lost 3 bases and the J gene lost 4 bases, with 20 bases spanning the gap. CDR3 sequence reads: CASSASRTAFGYEQYF. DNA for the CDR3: TGTGCCAGCAGCGCCTCTAGGACAGCTTTTGGGTACGAGCAGTACTTC. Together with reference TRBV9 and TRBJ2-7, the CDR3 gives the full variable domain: DSGVTQTPKHLITATGQRVTLRCSPRSGDLSVYWYQQSLDQGLQFLIQYYNGEERAKGNILERFSAQQFPDLHSELNLSSLELGDSALYFCASSASRTAFGYEQYFGPGTRLTVT.

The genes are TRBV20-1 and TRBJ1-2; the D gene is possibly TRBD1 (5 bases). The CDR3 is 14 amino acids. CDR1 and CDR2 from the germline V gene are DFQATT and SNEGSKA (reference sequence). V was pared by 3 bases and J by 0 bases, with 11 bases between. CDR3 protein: CSASGGRPNYGYTF. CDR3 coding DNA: TGCAGTGCTAGTGGGGGAAGACCTAACTATGGCTACACCTTC.

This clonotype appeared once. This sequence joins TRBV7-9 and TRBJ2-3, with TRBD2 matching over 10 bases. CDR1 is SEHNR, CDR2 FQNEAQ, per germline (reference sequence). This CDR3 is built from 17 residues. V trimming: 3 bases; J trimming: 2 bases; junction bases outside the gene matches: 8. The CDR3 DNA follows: TGTGCCAGCAGCTTGGGCGCTAGCGGGGGAGCCACAGATACGCAGTATTTT. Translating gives CASSLGASGGATDTQYF.

CDR3 sequence: CASKADYNEQFF. The DNA for the CDR3 is TGCGCCAGCAAAGCGGATTACAATGAGCAGTTCTTC. The rearrangement uses TRBV5-1 and TRBJ2-1, with D possibly being TRBD2 (5 bases). V was cut by 6 bases and J by 4 bases, with 8 bases left in between. This CDR3 spans 12 amino acids. Germline loops: CDR1 SGHRS, CDR2 YFSETQ.

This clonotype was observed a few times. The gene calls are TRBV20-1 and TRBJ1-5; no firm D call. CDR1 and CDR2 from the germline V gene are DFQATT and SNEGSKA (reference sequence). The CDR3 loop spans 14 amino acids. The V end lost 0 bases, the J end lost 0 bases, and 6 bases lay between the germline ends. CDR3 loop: CSARERNSNQPQHF. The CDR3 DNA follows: TGCAGTGCTAGAGAGAGGAATAGCAATCAGCCCCAGCATTTT.

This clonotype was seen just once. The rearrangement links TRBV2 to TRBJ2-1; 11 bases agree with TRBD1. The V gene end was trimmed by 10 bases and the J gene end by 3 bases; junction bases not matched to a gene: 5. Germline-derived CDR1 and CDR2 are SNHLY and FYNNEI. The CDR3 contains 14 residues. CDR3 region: CANRGQGGYNEQFF. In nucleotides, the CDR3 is TGTGCCAACCGGGGACAGGGGGGCTACAATGAGCAGTTCTTC. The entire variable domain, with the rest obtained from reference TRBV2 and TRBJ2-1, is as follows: EPEVTQTPSHQVTQMGQEVILRCVPISNHLYFYWYRQILGQKVEFLVSFYNNEISEKSEIFDDQFSVERPDGSNFTLKIRSTKLEDSAMYFCANRGQGGYNEQFFGPGTRLTVL.

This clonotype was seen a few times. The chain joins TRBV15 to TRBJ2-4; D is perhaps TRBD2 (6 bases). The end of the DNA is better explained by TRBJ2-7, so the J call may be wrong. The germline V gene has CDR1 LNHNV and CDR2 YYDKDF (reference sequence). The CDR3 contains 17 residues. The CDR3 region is CATSDQIGGPGLYEQYF. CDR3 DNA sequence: TGTGCCACCAGCGACCAAATCGGGGGACCGGGTCTCTACGAGCAGTACTTC.

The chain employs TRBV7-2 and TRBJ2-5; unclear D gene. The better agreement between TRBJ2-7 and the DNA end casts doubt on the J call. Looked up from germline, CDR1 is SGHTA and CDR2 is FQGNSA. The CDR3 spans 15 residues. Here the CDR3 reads CASSLGVPQDYEQYF. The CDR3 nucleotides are TGTGCCAGCAGCTTAGGGGTGCCTCAGGACTACGAGCAGTACTTC.

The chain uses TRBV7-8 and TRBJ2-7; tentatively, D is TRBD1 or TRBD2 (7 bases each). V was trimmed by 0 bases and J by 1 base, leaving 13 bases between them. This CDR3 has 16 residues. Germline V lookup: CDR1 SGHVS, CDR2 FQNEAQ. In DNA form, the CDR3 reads TGTGCCAGCAGCTTAGCGGGGCAGGGGGGGTCCTACGAGCAGTACTTC. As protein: CASSLAGQGGSYEQYF.

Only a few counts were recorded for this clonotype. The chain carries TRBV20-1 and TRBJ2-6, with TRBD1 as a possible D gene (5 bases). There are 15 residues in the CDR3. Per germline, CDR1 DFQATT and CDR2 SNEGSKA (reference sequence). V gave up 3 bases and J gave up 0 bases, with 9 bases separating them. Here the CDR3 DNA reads TGCAGTGCTAGCCCTGACAGCTCTGGGGCCAACGTCCTGACTTTC. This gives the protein CSASPDSSGANVLTF.

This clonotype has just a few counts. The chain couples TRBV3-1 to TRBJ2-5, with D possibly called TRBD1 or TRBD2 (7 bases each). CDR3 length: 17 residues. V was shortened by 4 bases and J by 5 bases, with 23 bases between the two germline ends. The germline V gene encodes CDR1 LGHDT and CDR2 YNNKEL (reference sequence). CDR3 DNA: TGTGCCAGCAGCCCTCCCCTCCAGGGGGGGAAATCCGAGACCCAGTACTTC. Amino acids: CASSPPLQGGKSETQYF.

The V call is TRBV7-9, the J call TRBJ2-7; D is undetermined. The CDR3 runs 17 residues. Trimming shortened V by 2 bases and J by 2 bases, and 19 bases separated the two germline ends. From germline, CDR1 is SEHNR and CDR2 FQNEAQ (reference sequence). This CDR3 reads CASSLIFAQSLTYEQYF. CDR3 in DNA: TGTGCCAGCAGCTTAATATTCGCCCAAAGCCTAACCTACGAGCAGTACTTC.

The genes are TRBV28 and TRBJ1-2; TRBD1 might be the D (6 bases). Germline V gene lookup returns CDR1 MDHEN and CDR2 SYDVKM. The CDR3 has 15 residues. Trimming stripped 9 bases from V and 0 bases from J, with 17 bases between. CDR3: CASSQGATSNYGYTF. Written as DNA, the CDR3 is TGTGCCAGTTCACAGGGCGCCACCTCTAACTATGGCTACACCTTC.

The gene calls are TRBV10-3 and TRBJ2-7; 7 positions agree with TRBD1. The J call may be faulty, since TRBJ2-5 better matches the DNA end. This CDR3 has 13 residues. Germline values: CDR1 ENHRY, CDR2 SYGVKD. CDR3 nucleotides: TGTGCCATCGGCCGGGACAGCCAAGAGACCCAGTACTTC. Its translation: CAIGRDSQETQYF.

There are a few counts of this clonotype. CDR3 sequence: CASSLVGRSNQPQHF. DNA of the CDR3: TGTGCCAGCAGCTTGGTGGGCAGGAGCAATCAGCCCCAGCATTTT. The V and J genes are TRBV7-2 and TRBJ1-5, with unresolved D. The germline V and J ends were trimmed by 3 bases and 1 base, with 10 bases remaining between them. The CDR3 sequence is 15 residues long. CDR1 SGHTA and CDR2 FQGNSA come from the germline V gene.

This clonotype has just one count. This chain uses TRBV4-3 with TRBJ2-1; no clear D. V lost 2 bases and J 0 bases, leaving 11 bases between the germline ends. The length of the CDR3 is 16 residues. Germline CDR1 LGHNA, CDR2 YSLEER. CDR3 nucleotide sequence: TGCGCCAGCAGCCAAACCTCTACTACCTCCTACAATGAGCAGTTCTTC. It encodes CASSQTSTTSYNEQFF.

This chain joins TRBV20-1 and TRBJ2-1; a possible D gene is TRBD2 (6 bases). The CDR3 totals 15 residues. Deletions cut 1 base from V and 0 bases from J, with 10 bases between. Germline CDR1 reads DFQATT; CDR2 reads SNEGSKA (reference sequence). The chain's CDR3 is CSARVFGSSYNEQFF. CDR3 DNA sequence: TGCAGTGCTAGAGTATTCGGGAGCTCCTACAATGAGCAGTTCTTC.

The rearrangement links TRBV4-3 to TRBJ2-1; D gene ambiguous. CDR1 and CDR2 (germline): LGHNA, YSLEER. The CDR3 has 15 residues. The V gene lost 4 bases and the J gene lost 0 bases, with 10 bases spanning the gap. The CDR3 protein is CASSPYRTSYNEQFF. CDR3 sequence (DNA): TGCGCCAGCAGCCCATATCGTACCTCCTACAATGAGCAGTTCTTC.

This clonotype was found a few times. The CDR3 nucleotides are TGTGCCACCAGCAATCCTGGGATCCTTTACAATGAGCAGTTCTTC. Translating it yields CATSNPGILYNEQFF. V usage is TRBV15 and J usage is TRBJ2-1; no reliable D call. V was cut by 4 bases and J by 4 bases, with 14 bases left in between. Per germline, CDR1 LNHNV and CDR2 YYDKDF (reference sequence). The CDR3 sequence is 15 residues long. The whole variable domain, remainder taken from reference TRBV15 and TRBJ2-1, is DAMVIQNPRYQVTQFGKPVTLSCSQTLNHNVMYWYQQKSSQAPKLLFHYYDKDFNNEADTPDNFQSRRPNTSFCFLDIRSPGLGDTAMYLCATSNPGILYNEQFFGPGTRLTVL.

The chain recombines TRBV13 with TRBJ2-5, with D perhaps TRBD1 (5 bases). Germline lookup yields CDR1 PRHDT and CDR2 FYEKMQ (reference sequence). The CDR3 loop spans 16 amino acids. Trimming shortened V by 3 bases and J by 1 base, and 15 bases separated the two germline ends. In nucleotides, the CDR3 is TGTGCCAGCAGCTTCTTCTCTGACAGTCTCCAAGAGACCCAGTACTTC. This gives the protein CASSFFSDSLQETQYF.

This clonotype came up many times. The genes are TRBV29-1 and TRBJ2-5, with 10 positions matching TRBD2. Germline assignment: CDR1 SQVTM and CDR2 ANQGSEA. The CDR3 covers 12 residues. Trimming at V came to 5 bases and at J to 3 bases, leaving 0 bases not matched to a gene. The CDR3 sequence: CSVTSGEETQYF. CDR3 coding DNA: TGCAGCGTTACTAGCGGGGAAGAGACCCAGTACTTC.

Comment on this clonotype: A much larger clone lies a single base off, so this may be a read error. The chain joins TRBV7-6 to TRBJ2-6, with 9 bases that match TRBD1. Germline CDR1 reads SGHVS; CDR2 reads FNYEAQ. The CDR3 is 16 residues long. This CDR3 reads CAGSRQGVTGANVLTF. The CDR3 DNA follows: TGTGCCGGCAGCCGACAGGGGGTTACTGGGGCCAACGTCCTGACTTTC.

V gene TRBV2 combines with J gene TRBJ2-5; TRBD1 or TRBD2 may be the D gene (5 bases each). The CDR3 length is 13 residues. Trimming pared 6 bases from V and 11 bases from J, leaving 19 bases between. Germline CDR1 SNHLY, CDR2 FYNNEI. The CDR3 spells CASRALGENEQYF. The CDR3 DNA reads TGTGCCAGCAGGGCGTTAGGGGAGAATGAGCAGTACTTC.